The 21 T cell receptor beta chains given below trace back to one sample, sequenced in a study of blood T cell repertoires in COVID-19. Assay used: immunoSEQ multiplex PCR; TCRdb lists only in-frame clones, some missing. The data contain about 250,000 clones, 80% to 90% of them seen just once; the ten biggest clones take up under 0.95%. The specimen was peripheral blood. The source is a man aged 30 to 39 with acute or convalescent COVID-19.

The chain joins TRBV19 to TRBJ2-6, with D tentatively TRBD1 (6 bases). V gave up 8 bases and J gave up 0 bases, with 11 bases separating them. CDR3 size: 15 residues. Germline assignment: CDR1 LNHDA and CDR2 SQIVND (reference sequence). CDR3 in amino acids: CASSGVLSGANVLTF. The CDR3 DNA reads TGTGCCAGTTCAGGGGTACTCTCTGGGGCCAACGTCCTGACTTTC.

This sequence joins TRBV21-1 and TRBJ2-5; the DNA was not used to check the table's D call, TRBD1. TRBV21-1 is a pseudogene locus. The CDR3 totals 13 residues. The CDR3 DNA reads as TGTGCCAGCAGAAGGGACAGGCAAGAGACCCAGTACTTC. As protein: CASRRDRQETQYF.

This rearrangement joins TRBV19 to TRBJ2-7; the match to TRBD1 covers 10 bases. The V and J ends lost 7 bases and 3 bases, in that order; junction bases with no gene match: 9. Germline V lookup: CDR1 LNHDA, CDR2 SQIVND (reference sequence). The CDR3 is 15 residues long. The CDR3 nucleotides read TGTGCCAGTACCCCGACCGGGACAGGGGACTACGAGCAGTACTTC. This codes for CASTPTGTGDYEQYF.

The V call is TRBV9, the J call TRBJ2-5; possible D gene TRBD1, 5 bases. The V end lost 3 bases, the J end lost 0 bases, and 12 bases lay between the germline ends. This CDR3 spans 15 amino acids. CDR1 is SGDLS, CDR2 YYNGEE, per germline. The CDR3 sequence: CASSASRGNQETQYF. The CDR3 DNA is TGTGCCAGCAGCGCTAGTAGGGGTAACCAAGAGACCCAGTACTTC.

This clone was found once. V usage is TRBV28 and J usage is TRBJ1-5, with D possibly TRBD1 on 5 matching bases. The V and J ends lost 8 bases and 7 bases respectively, with 18 bases between them. This CDR3 region has 14 residues. Germline V lookup: CDR1 MDHEN, CDR2 SYDVKM. DNA for the CDR3: TGTGCCAGCGAGGTAGGCACAGGCGTGCAGCCCCAGCATTTT. Residues: CASEVGTGVQPQHF.

The gene calls are TRBV5-1 and TRBJ2-1; D is ambiguous. Trimming left V 2 bases short and J 5 bases short, with 8 bases between. Germline assignment: CDR1 SGHRS and CDR2 YFSETQ. The CDR3 has 13 amino acids. The CDR3 nucleotides are TGCGCCAGCAGCTTAATTTCTAACAATGAGCAGTTCTTC. The encoded protein is CASSLISNNEQFF.

The sample holds a few counts of this clone. V usage is TRBV5-4 and J usage is TRBJ1-4; D unclear. CDR3 size: 16 residues. Trimming took 1 base from V and 7 from J, leaving 17 bases between them. The germline gives CDR1 SGHNT, CDR2 YYREEE (reference sequence). DNA of the CDR3: TGTGCCAGCAGCTTGTCTCCCGGGTCCGGTGTTGAAAAACTGTTTTTT. Protein: CASSLSPGSGVEKLFF.

The chain links TRBV3-1 (or the pseudogene TRBV3-2) to TRBJ1-5, with 7 bases aligning to TRBD1. Trimming cost V 4 bases and J 3 bases; bases outside gene matches: 6. From germline, CDR1 is LGHDT and CDR2 YNNKEL (reference sequence). The CDR3 covers 15 residues. The CDR3 spells CASSPRQGINQPQHF. For the CDR3, the DNA is TGTGCCAGCAGCCCACGACAGGGAATCAATCAGCCCCAGCATTTT.

V and J are TRBV28 and TRBJ1-2, with D maybe TRBD1 (6 bases). Germline V gene lookup returns CDR1 MDHEN and CDR2 SYDVKM. CDR3 size: 16 residues. V gave up 1 base and J gave up 6 bases, with 18 bases separating them. The DNA for the CDR3 is TGTGCCAGCAGTTTATCGCGGGGGGCAGGGTCGGATGGCTACACCTTC. The encoded protein is CASSLSRGAGSDGYTF.

The V and J genes are TRBV6-5 and TRBJ2-3; perhaps TRBD1 as D (6 bases). V lost 6 bases and J 3 bases, leaving 16 bases between the germline ends. CDR1 MNHEY and CDR2 SVGAGI come from the germline V gene. There are 15 residues in the CDR3. The CDR3 nucleotides read TGTGCCAGCAGAGCTAGCCCCAGGGGAACAGATACGCAGTATTTT. This sequence encodes CASRASPRGTDTQYF.

The CDR3 is CASSISQGWSQHF. CDR3 DNA: TGTGCCAGTAGTATTAGTCAGGGCTGGTCCCAGCATTTT. The chain joins TRBV19 to TRBJ1-5; TRBD1 is a possible D gene (5 bases). The CDR3 extends over 13 amino acids. Germline loops: CDR1 LNHDA, CDR2 SQIVND (reference sequence). Trimming cost V 3 bases and J 11 bases, with 14 bases left between them.

The chain recombines TRBV28 with TRBJ2-4, with TRBD1 as a possible D gene (5 bases). Germline values: CDR1 MDHEN, CDR2 SYDVKM. Trimming stripped 6 bases from V and 10 bases from J, with 16 bases between. The length of the CDR3 is 13 residues. In DNA, the CDR3 is TGTGCCAGCAGGCGACAGCAGGGTGCTATTCAGTACTTC. Translating it yields CASRRQQGAIQYF.

J is TRBJ1-2 and V is TRBV20-1; the D is unclear. V was trimmed by 6 bases and J by 8 bases, leaving 13 bases between them. Germline CDR1 reads DFQATT; CDR2 reads SNEGSKA (reference sequence). This CDR3 spans 11 amino acids. CDR3 amino acids: CSATAGAGYTF. The CDR3 DNA follows: TGCAGTGCCACCGCGGGTGCAGGCTACACCTTC.

This rearrangement joins TRBV5-1 to TRBJ1-2; weak D call: TRBD1 (6 bases). V lost 4 bases and J lost 4, with 17 bases in between. The CDR3 is made up of 15 amino acids. CDR1 is SGHRS and CDR2 is YFSETQ in the germline V gene. The CDR3 spells CASSPGQPTGYGYTF. The CDR3 nucleotides read TGCGCCAGCAGCCCTGGACAGCCGACAGGCTATGGCTACACCTTC.

This sequence joins TRBV7-9 and TRBJ2-1; 14 bases map to TRBD2. Germline CDR1 is SEHNR and CDR2 is FQNEAQ (reference sequence). V shed 5 bases, J shed 0 bases, and the junction held 9 bases outside the gene matches. This CDR3 is 19 amino acids long. The CDR3 is CASSPGLAGAHSSYNEQFF. The CDR3 nucleotides read TGTGCCAGCAGCCCGGGACTAGCGGGAGCACATAGCTCCTACAATGAGCAGTTCTTC.

This chain connects TRBV5-1 to TRBJ2-3; the match to TRBD2 covers 12 bases. The CDR3 spans 18 residues. The J segment lost 1 base and the V segment lost 0 bases, leaving 6 bases of the junction unmatched. Germline V CDR1 and CDR2: SGHRS, YFSETQ. The CDR3 sequence is CASSLAGTSGSRTDTQYF. The CDR3 coding sequence is TGCGCCAGCAGCTTGGCCGGGACTAGCGGGTCACGCACAGATACGCAGTATTTT.

The chain uses TRBV10-3 and TRBJ2-7; D is possibly TRBD1 (6 bases). This CDR3 comprises 15 residues. Deletions cut 6 bases from V and 2 bases from J, with 17 bases between. CDR1 and CDR2 (germline): ENHRY, SYGVKD. The CDR3, as DNA: TGTGCCATCAGAGCACAGGGCCTGGGGCCCTACGAGCAGTACTTC. Encoded protein: CAIRAQGLGPYEQYF.

The rearrangement uses TRBV13 and TRBJ2-1; D ambiguous. CDR1 is PRHDT, CDR2 FYEKMQ, per germline (reference sequence). The CDR3 is 12 amino acids. Trimming pared 1 base from V and 8 bases from J, leaving 6 bases between. The CDR3 sequence is CASSLVVHEQFF. In DNA form, the CDR3 reads TGTGCCAGCAGCTTAGTCGTCCATGAGCAGTTCTTC. The variable domain in full, completed from reference TRBV13 and TRBJ2-1, reads AAGVIQSPRHLIKEKRETATLKCYPIPRHDTVYWYQQGPGQDPQFLISFYEKMQSDKGSIPDRFSAQQFSDYHSELNMSSLELGDSALYFCASSLVVHEQFFGPGTRLTVL.

The CDR3 here is CASSSKEGWNTGELFF. The CDR3 DNA sequence: TGTGCCAGCAGTTCCAAGGAGGGATGGAACACCGGGGAGCTGTTTTTT. The chain links TRBV11-1 to TRBJ2-2; perhaps TRBD2 as D (6 bases). Germline CDR1 SGHAT, CDR2 FQDESV (reference sequence). The V end lost 6 bases, the J end lost 1 base, and 15 bases lay between the germline ends. The CDR3 sequence is 16 residues long.

This sequence joins TRBV28 and TRBJ2-5, with 7 bases matching TRBD2. The CDR3 spans 17 residues. Trimming took 4 bases from V and 2 from J; bases not matched to a gene: 13. CDR1 is MDHEN and CDR2 is SYDVKM in the germline V gene. CDR3 in amino acids: CASSWRGGRQIQETQYF. The CDR3 coding sequence is TGTGCCAGCAGTTGGCGGGGCGGGAGACAAATTCAAGAGACCCAGTACTTC.

The rearrangement joins TRBV19 to TRBJ2-3, with 8 nucleotides matching TRBD2. Germline V gives CDR1 LNHDA, CDR2 SQIVND (reference sequence). V lost 5 bases and J lost 2; bases outside the gene matches: 9. This CDR3 is 16 amino acids long. The CDR3 here is CASSQGREAFTDTQYF. In DNA, the CDR3 is TGTGCCAGTAGTCAAGGGCGGGAGGCCTTCACAGATACGCAGTATTTT.